This TCR beta chain was sequenced for a study of blood T cell repertoires in COVID-19. Study as a whole: Samples came from the United States, Italy and Spain, spanning acute and convalescent COVID-19.

Method: immunoSEQ multiplex PCR; TCRdb's copy keeps in-frame clones and lacks some. Of 310,000 or so clones detected, around 87% appear once; the ten largest clones hold less than 2%. The V gene end was trimmed by 0 bases and the J gene end by 8 bases; junction bases not matched to a gene: 15. In germline, CDR1 is WNHNN, CDR2 SYGVQD (reference sequence). The CDR3 totals 18 residues. Participant ages covered roughly 18 to 89 years across 24 US areas. Grouping used clinical history reported by participants in a survey and questionnaire. The chain is built from TRBV10-1 and TRBJ2-1, with 8 positions matching TRBD2. Sequencing used PBMCs or T cells enriched from blood (not recorded which). The clonotype comes from a woman younger than 35 with acute COVID-19. CDR3 loop: CASSESYRLREGGDEQFF. CDR3 bases: TGCGCCAGCAGTGAGTCTTACCGTTTACGGGAGGGAGGGGATGAGCAGTTCTTC.